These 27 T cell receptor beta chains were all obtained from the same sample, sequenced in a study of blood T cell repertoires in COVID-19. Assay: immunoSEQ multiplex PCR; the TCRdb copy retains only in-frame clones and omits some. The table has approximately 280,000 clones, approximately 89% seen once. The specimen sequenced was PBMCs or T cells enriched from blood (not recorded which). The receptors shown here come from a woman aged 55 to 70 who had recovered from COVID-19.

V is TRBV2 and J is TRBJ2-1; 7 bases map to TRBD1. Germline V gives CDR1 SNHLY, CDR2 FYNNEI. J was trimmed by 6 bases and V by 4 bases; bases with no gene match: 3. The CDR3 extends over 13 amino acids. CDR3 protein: CASSVDRSNEQFF. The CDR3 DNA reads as TGTGCCAGCAGTGTGGACAGGAGCAATGAGCAGTTCTTC.

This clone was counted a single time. The DNA of the CDR3 is TGTGCCAGTAGTGACTGGGGGACAGGTGGCGAGCAGTACTTC. It codes for CASSDWGTGGEQYF. The chain has TRBV19 and TRBJ2-7; the match to TRBD1 covers 8 bases. Germline-derived CDR1 and CDR2 are LNHDA and SQIVND (reference sequence). V lost 5 bases to trimming and J lost 6 bases; unmatched junction nucleotides: 9. The CDR3 is made up of 14 amino acids.

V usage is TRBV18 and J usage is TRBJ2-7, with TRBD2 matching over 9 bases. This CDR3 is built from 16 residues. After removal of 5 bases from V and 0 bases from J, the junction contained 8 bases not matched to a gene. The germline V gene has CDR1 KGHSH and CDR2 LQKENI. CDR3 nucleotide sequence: TGTGCCAGCTCATCGGTTAGCGGGAGAGGCTCCTACGAGCAGTACTTC. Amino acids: CASSSVSGRGSYEQYF.

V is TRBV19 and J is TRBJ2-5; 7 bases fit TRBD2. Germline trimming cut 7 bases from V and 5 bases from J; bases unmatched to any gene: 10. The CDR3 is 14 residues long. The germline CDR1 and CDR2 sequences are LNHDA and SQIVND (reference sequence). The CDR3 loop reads CASTKAAGEETQYF. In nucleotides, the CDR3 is TGTGCCAGTACCAAGGCGGCGGGAGAGGAGACCCAGTACTTC.

CDR3 DNA: TGTGCCACCAGTAAAGGACTATCTAGCGAGCAGTACTTC. Translating it yields CATSKGLSSEQYF. The chain links TRBV15 to TRBJ2-7; tentative D call: TRBD2 (6 bases). CDR1 LNHNV and CDR2 YYDKDF come from the germline V gene (reference sequence). CDR3 length: 13 amino acids. The V end lost 6 bases, the J end lost 6 bases, and 15 bases lay between the germline ends.

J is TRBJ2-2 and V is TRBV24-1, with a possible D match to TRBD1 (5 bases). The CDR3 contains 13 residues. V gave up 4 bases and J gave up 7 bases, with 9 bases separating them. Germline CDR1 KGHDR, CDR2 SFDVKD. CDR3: CATSDRVVGELFF. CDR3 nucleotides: TGTGCCACCAGTGACAGGGTGGTCGGGGAGCTGTTTTTT.

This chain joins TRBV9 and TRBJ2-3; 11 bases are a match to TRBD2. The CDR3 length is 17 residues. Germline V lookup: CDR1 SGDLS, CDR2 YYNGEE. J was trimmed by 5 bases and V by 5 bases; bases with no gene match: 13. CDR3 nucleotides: TGTGCCAGCAGTCGCGGACTAGCGGGCAATGTAGGAGATACGCAGTATTTT. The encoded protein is CASSRGLAGNVGDTQYF. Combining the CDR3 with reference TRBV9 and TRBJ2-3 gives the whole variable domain DSGVTQTPKHLITATGQRVTLRCSPRSGDLSVYWYQQSLDQGLQFLIQYYNGEERAKGNILERFSAQQFPDLHSELNLSSLELGDSALYFCASSRGLAGNVGDTQYFGPGTRLTVL.

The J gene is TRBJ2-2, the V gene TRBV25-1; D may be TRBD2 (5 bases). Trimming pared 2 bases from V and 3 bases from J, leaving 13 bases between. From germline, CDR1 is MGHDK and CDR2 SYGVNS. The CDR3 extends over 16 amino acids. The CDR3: CASSELGDLHTGELFF. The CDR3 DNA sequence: TGTGCCAGCAGTGAACTGGGAGATTTACACACCGGGGAGCTGTTTTTT.

The CDR3 DNA follows: TGCGCCAGCAGCCAGGGACAGGGGGAAAATCAGCCCCAGCATTTT. Protein product: CASSQGQGENQPQHF. This chain uses TRBV4-1 with TRBJ1-5; 11 bases align to TRBD1. Germline V gene lookup returns CDR1 MGHRA and CDR2 YSYEKL. This CDR3 contains 15 residues. The junction had 2 bases not matched to a gene; V was cut back by 3 bases and J by 4 bases.

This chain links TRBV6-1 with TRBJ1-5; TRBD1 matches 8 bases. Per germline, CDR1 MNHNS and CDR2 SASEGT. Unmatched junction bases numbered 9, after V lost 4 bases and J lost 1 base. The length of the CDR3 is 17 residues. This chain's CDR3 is CASSGDRGLWSNQPQHF. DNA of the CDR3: TGTGCCAGCAGTGGAGACAGGGGTTTATGGAGCAATCAGCCCCAGCATTTT.

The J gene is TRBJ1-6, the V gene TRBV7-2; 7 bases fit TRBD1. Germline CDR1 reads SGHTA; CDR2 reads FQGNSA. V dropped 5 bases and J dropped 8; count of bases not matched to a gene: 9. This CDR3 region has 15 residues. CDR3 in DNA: TGTGCCAGCAGCGTTCAGACAGGGAGCCATTCACCCCTCCACTTT. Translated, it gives CASSVQTGSHSPLHF.

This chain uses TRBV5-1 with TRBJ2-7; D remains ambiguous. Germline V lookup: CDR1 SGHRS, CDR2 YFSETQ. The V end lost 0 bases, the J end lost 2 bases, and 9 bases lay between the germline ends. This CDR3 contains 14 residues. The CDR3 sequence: CASSLGAVTYEQYF. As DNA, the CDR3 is TGCGCCAGCAGCTTGGGGGCAGTCACCTACGAGCAGTACTTC.

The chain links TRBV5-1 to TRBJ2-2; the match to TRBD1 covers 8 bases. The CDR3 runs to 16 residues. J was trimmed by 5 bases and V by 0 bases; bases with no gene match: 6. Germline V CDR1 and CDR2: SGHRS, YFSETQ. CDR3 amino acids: CASSLGWTGPTGELFF. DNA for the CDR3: TGCGCCAGCAGCTTGGGTTGGACAGGGCCAACCGGGGAGCTGTTTTTT.

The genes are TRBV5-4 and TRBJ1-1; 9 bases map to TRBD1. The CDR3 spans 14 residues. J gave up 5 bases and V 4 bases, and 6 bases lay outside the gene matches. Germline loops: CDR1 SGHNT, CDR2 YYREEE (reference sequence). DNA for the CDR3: TGTGCCAGCAGCCTTGACAGGGGGGGGACTGAAGCTTTCTTT. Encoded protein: CASSLDRGGTEAFF.

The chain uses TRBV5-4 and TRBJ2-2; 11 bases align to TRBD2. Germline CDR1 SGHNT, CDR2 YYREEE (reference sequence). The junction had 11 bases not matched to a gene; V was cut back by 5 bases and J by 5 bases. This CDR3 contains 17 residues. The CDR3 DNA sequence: TGTGCCAGCAGACCCGATCCGGGACTAGCGGTGACCGGGGAGCTGTTTTTT. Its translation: CASRPDPGLAVTGELFF.

CDR3 DNA: TGTGCCAGTAGTAGCCTAGGGACAGGGATTTACGAGCAGTACTTC. This translates into CASSSLGTGIYEQYF. This rearrangement joins TRBV19 to TRBJ2-7; 9 bases fit TRBD1. Germline trimming cut 4 bases from V and 4 bases from J; bases unmatched to any gene: 8. Per the germline V gene, CDR1 is LNHDA and CDR2 is SQIVND (reference sequence). The CDR3 contains 15 residues.

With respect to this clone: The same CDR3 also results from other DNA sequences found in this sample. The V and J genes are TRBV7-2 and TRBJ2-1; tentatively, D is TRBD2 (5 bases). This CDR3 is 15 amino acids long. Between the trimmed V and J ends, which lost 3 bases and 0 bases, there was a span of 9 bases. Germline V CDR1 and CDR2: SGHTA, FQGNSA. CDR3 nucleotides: TGTGCCAGCAGCTTCGTGGGGAGCTCCTACAATGAGCAGTTCTTC. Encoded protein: CASSFVGSSYNEQFF.

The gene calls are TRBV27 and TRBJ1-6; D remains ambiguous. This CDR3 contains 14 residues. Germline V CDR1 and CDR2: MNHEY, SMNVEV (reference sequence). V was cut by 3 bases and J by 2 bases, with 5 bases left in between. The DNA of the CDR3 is TGTGCCAGCAGTTTGGAGCCCTATAATTCACCCCTCCACTTT. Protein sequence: CASSLEPYNSPLHF.

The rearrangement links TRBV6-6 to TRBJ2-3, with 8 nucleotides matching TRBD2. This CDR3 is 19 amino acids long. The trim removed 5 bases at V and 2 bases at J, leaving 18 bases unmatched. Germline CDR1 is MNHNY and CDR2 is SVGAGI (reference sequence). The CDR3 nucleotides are TGTGCCAGCAGTCTCCTAGCGGGCGGGGACCTGACCTTCACAGATACGCAGTATTTT. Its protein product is CASSLLAGGDLTFTDTQYF.

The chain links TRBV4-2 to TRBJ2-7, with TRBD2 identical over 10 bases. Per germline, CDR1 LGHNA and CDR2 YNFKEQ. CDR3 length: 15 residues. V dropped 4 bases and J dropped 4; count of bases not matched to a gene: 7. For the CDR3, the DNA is TGTGCCAGCAGCCCCCAAGCGGGAGGGGGGTACGAGCAGTACTTC. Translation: CASSPQAGGGYEQYF.

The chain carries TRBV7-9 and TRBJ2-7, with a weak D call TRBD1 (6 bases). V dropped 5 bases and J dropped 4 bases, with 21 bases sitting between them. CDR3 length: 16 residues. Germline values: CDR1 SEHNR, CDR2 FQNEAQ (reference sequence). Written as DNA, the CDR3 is TGTGCCAGCAGCCCCCGATTGCGTCGCAGGGGTTACGAGCAGTACTTC. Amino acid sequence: CASSPRLRRRGYEQYF.

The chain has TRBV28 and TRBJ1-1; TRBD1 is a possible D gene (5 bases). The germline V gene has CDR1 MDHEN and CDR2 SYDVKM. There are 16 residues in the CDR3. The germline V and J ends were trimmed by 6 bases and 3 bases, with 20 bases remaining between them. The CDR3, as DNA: TGTGCCAGCAGCTCTCCTTCAGGGTCCCGGGACACTGAAGCTTTCTTT. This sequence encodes CASSSPSGSRDTEAFF. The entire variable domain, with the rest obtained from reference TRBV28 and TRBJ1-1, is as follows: DVKVTQSSRYLVKRTGEKVFLECVQDMDHENMFWYRQDPGLGLRLIYFSYDVKMKEKGDIPEGYSVSREKKERFSLILESASTNQTSMYLCASSSPSGSRDTEAFFGQGTRLTVV.

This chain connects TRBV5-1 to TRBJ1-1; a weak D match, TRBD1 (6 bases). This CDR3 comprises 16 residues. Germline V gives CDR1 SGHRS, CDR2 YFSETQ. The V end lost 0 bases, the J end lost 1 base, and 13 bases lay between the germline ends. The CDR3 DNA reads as TGCGCCAGCAGCTTGGCCCCCGGGACATCGAACACTGAAGCTTTCTTT. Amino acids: CASSLAPGTSNTEAFF.

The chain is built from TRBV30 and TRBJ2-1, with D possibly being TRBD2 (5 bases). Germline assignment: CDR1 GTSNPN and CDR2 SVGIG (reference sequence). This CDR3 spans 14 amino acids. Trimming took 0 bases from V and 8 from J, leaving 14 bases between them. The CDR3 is CAWSVQWGDDEQFF. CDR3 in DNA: TGTGCCTGGAGTGTACAGTGGGGAGACGATGAGCAGTTCTTC.

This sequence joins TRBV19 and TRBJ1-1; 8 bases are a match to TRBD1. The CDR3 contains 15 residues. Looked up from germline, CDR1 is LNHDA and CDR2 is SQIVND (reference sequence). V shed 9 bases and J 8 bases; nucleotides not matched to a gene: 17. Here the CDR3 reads CARGWRTGSEGEAFF. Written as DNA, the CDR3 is TGTGCCAGGGGGTGGCGGACAGGGTCGGAGGGGGAAGCTTTCTTT.

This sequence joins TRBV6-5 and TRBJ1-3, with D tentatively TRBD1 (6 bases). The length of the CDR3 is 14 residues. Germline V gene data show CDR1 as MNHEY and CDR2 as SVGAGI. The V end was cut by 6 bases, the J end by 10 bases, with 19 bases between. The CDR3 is CASSRTFRDNTIYF. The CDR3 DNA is TGTGCCAGCAGCCGAACATTCCGGGACAATACCATATATTTT.

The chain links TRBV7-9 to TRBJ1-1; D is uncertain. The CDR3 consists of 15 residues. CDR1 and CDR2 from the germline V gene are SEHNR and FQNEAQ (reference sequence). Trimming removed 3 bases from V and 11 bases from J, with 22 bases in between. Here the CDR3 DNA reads TGTGCCAGCAGCTTTTCTTTAGGCACGCCTGACGGGGCTTTCTTT. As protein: CASSFSLGTPDGAFF.